This entry features one T cell receptor beta chain sequence. The antigen is unknown. The method was immunoSEQ multiplex PCR; TCRdb's version includes in-frame clones alone and lacks a portion of them. The sample includes 850,000 to 1,200,000 clones, approximately 70% seen only once; the top ten take around 1.5%. These data belong to a study of shared clonotypes between healthy human individuals. General observations from the study: Some naive CD4 clonotypes, roughly 5%, turned up in common across a few donors. Genetic and exposure-history diversity was limited by the few donors.

Germline V lookup: CDR1 SGHNT, CDR2 YENEEA. The CDR3 has 13 residues. V was trimmed by 5 bases and J by 6 bases, leaving 12 bases between them. This TCR came from a man aged 18 to 30 in good health. Source material: memory CD4+ T cells sorted from blood. As for subset: CD45RA-negative fraction. The chain joins TRBV11-3 to TRBJ2-3; D unresolved. CDR3 sequence (DNA): TGTGCCAGCAGCGATACTTCCAAGGATACGCAGTATTTT. It encodes CASSDTSKDTQYF. Full variable domain (missing parts from reference TRBV11-3 and TRBJ2-3): EAGVVQSPRYKIIEKKQPVAFWCNPISGHNTLYWYLQNLGQGPELLIRYENEEAVDDSQLPKDRFSAERLKGVDSTLKIQPAELGDSAVYLCASSDTSKDTQYFGPGTRLTVL.